This entry lists 27 T cell receptor beta chains sequenced from one sample in a study of blood T cell repertoires in COVID-19 (dated by TCRdb to about 2020). Library preparation employed the immunoSEQ multiplex PCR assay. TCRdb's version of the immuneACCESS table is confined to in-frame rearrangements and falls short of the full clone set. An unresolved V gene accounts for under half of the shortfall where checked; the remainder is of unknown origin. The sample table contains about 180,000 clones; only one count was recorded for 80% to 90% of them. The top ten clones comprise roughly 9% of the sample. The sample consisted of PBMCs or T cells enriched from blood (not recorded which). The receptors stem from a woman aged 18-29 years who had recovered from COVID-19.

The V and J genes are TRBV6-1 and TRBJ2-5; weak D call: TRBD1 (7 bases). V lost 2 bases and J lost 5, with 12 bases in between. The CDR3 loop spans 14 amino acids. CDR1 is MNHNS and CDR2 is SASEGT in the germline V gene. Here the CDR3 reads CASSEQGGWETQYF. The CDR3 region has the DNA TGTGCCAGCAGTGAACAGGGGGGTTGGGAGACCCAGTACTTC.

The V call is TRBV5-1, the J call TRBJ1-4, with D maybe TRBD1 (5 bases). The length of the CDR3 is 12 residues. The germline V gene encodes CDR1 SGHRS and CDR2 YFSETQ. Trimming stripped 2 bases from V and 7 bases from J, with 6 bases between. The CDR3 DNA sequence: TGCGCCAGCAGCTTCGGGGGTGAAAAACTGTTTTTT. It specifies CASSFGGEKLFF. Variable domain in full (rest from reference TRBV5-1 and TRBJ1-4): KAGVTQTPRYLIKTRGQQVTLSCSPISGHRSVSWYQQTPGQGLQFLFEYFSETQRNKGNFPGRFSGRQFSNSRSEMNVSTLELGDSALYLCASSFGGEKLFFGSGTQLSVL.

The genes are TRBV14 and TRBJ1-4, with unresolved D. The length of the CDR3 is 15 residues. The V gene's germline CDR1 is SGHDN and CDR2 FVKESK. V was cut by 1 base and J by 5 bases, with 11 bases left in between. CDR3 in amino acids: CASSQALTGNEKLFF. The CDR3 DNA follows: TGTGCCAGCAGCCAAGCCCTAACGGGGAATGAAAAACTGTTTTTT.

This chain uses TRBV29-1 with TRBJ1-1; D uncertain. V was pared by 3 bases and J by 7 bases, with 9 bases between. The CDR3 is 11 amino acids. Germline CDR1 and CDR2: SQVTM and ANQGSEA. The CDR3 protein is CSVDEVGEAFF. CDR3 DNA: TGCAGCGTTGATGAGGTGGGTGAAGCTTTCTTT.

CDR3 amino acids: CASQRGLSYEQYF. The CDR3, as DNA: TGTGCCAGTCAGAGGGGGCTCTCCTACGAGCAGTACTTC. The chain links TRBV27 to TRBJ2-7; TRBD1 aligns across 7 bases. This CDR3 is built from 13 residues. J gave up 0 bases and V 9 bases, and 5 bases lay outside the gene matches. The germline CDR1 and CDR2 sequences are MNHEY and SMNVEV (reference sequence).

The chain couples TRBV11-3 to TRBJ1-3; D remains ambiguous. This CDR3 region has 13 residues. Trimming removed 3 bases from V and 9 bases from J, with 12 bases in between. Germline V gives CDR1 SGHNT, CDR2 YENEEA. CDR3 in DNA: TGTGCCAGCAGCTTGGATTTGGGAGGCACCATATATTTT. It codes for CASSLDLGGTIYF.

This clone came up once. The rearrangement links TRBV30 to TRBJ1-1; 7 nucleotides match TRBD1. Germline V lookup: CDR1 GTSNPN, CDR2 SVGIG (reference sequence). The CDR3 has 13 residues. V dropped 5 bases and J dropped 2; count of bases not matched to a gene: 5. Here the CDR3 DNA reads TGTGCCTGGGGCAGGGGGATAAACACTGAAGCTTTCTTT. Protein: CAWGRGINTEAFF.

V usage is TRBV3-1 (or the pseudogene TRBV3-2) and J usage is TRBJ2-7; D ambiguous. Germline values: CDR1 LGHDT, CDR2 YNNKEL (reference sequence). CDR3 size: 11 residues. V was cut by 11 bases and J by 1 base, with 9 bases left in between. The CDR3 coding sequence is TGTGCCTGTTCCCGGTCCTACGAGCAGTACTTC. Amino acid sequence: CACSRSYEQYF.

J is TRBJ2-1 and V is TRBV19, with TRBD2 matching 11 bases. Germline V gives CDR1 LNHDA, CDR2 SQIVND (reference sequence). V lost 3 bases to trimming and J lost 5 bases; unmatched junction nucleotides: 6. The CDR3 sequence is 16 residues long. CDR3 bases: TGTGCCAGTAGTATCCGACTAGCGGGAAACCACAATGAGCAGTTCTTC. Translating gives CASSIRLAGNHNEQFF.

In its sample, this clone was seen once. The chain employs TRBV13 and TRBJ1-5, with D unresolved. From germline, CDR1 is PRHDT and CDR2 FYEKMQ (reference sequence). The CDR3 has 15 residues. V lost 0 bases and J lost 3, with 9 bases in between. CDR3 DNA: TGTGCCAGCAGCTTAGGTCGCGGTATCAATCAGCCCCAGCATTTT. Translating it yields CASSLGRGINQPQHF.

This chain connects TRBV5-6 to TRBJ1-4, with 7 positions matching TRBD1. J lost 4 bases, V lost 4 bases, and 7 bases had no gene match. This CDR3 spans 15 amino acids. CDR1 SGHDT and CDR2 YYEEEE come from the germline V gene. CDR3 amino acids: CASSTTGTVNEKLFF. CDR3 in DNA: TGTGCCAGCAGCACCACCGGGACAGTTAATGAAAAACTGTTTTTT. Looking up the rest from reference TRBV5-6 and TRBJ1-4 gives the full variable domain: DAGVTQSPTHLIKTRGQQVTLRCSPKSGHDTVSWYQQALGQGPQFIFQYYEEEERQRGNFPDRFSGHQFPNYSSELNVNALLLGDSALYLCASSTTGTVNEKLFFGSGTQLSVL.

This chain uses TRBV19 with TRBJ1-3; tentatively, D is TRBD1 (5 bases). Looked up from germline, CDR1 is LNHDA and CDR2 is SQIVND (reference sequence). Trimming cost V 3 bases and J 0 bases, with 21 bases left between them. The CDR3 loop spans 19 amino acids. The CDR3 DNA sequence: TGTGCCAGTAGTATCTTGGAGGGGAGGCAGGACTCCTCTGGAAACACCATATATTTT. Protein product: CASSILEGRQDSSGNTIYF.

This clone was found once. V is TRBV9 and J is TRBJ2-3, with 7 bases lining up with TRBD2. CDR1 is SGDLS and CDR2 is YYNGEE in the germline V gene. The CDR3 contains 15 residues. V dropped 0 bases and J dropped 1; count of bases not matched to a gene: 2. The CDR3 sequence: CASSVGGGRTDTQYF. CDR3 bases: TGTGCCAGCAGCGTAGGGGGGGGACGCACAGATACGCAGTATTTT.

This clone showed up just a few times. The V and J genes are TRBV6-5 and TRBJ2-7; D is undetermined. The CDR3 is 15 residues long. V lost 0 bases to trimming and J lost 5 bases, with 14 bases between them. Germline CDR1 is MNHEY and CDR2 is SVGAGI. CDR3 DNA: TGTGCCAGCAGTTACTCAACGAACATCGCCAACGAGCAGTACTTC. Protein product: CASSYSTNIANEQYF.

This chain connects TRBV13 to TRBJ2-1; TRBD2 might be the D (5 bases). This CDR3 spans 13 amino acids. Germline assignment: CDR1 PRHDT and CDR2 FYEKMQ (reference sequence). V was trimmed by 2 bases and J by 5 bases, leaving 7 bases between them. CDR3 nucleotide sequence: TGTGCCAGCAGCTTAAGCGGCGACAATGAGCAGTTCTTC. Translating it yields CASSLSGDNEQFF.

Here the CDR3 reads CASKFEAVMTGELFF. The CDR3 nucleotides read TGTGCCAGTAAATTTGAGGCAGTCATGACCGGGGAGCTGTTTTTT. The V call is TRBV19, the J call TRBJ2-2, with D uncertain. CDR1 and CDR2 from the germline V gene are LNHDA and SQIVND (reference sequence). The V end was cut by 7 bases, the J end by 5 bases, with 17 bases between. This CDR3 comprises 15 residues.

The rearrangement uses TRBV2 and TRBJ2-1; no clear D gene. The V end lost 6 bases, the J end lost 5 bases, and 17 bases lay between the germline ends. The CDR3 is made up of 15 amino acids. The germline V gene encodes CDR1 SNHLY and CDR2 FYNNEI. CDR3: CASRELSSTNNEQFF. The CDR3 bases are TGTGCCAGCAGGGAGCTAAGTAGCACAAACAATGAGCAGTTCTTC.

The genes are TRBV7-3 and TRBJ2-3; D is unresolved. CDR3 length: 12 amino acids. Germline V lookup: CDR1 SGHTA, CDR2 FQGTGA. V lost 5 bases and J lost 3, with 6 bases in between. CDR3 loop: CASSPSTDTQYF. As DNA, the CDR3 is TGTGCCAGCAGCCCGAGTACAGATACGCAGTATTTT.

This chain joins TRBV6-5 and TRBJ1-3; 9 bases are a match to TRBD1. V dropped 7 bases and J dropped 4; count of bases not matched to a gene: 8. This CDR3 comprises 15 residues. Germline CDR1 and CDR2: MNHEY and SVGAGI. The CDR3 sequence is CASTETGGFGNTIYF. In DNA, the CDR3 is TGTGCCAGCACCGAAACAGGGGGCTTCGGAAACACCATATATTTT.

The chain links TRBV1 to TRBJ2-7; the DNA was not compared with TRBD2, the D call given in the table. TRBV1 is assigned pseudogene status. This CDR3 is built from 18 residues. CDR3 sequence reads: CTSSQRSVSQKSSYEQYF. DNA for the CDR3: TGCACCAGCAGCCAGCGTAGCGTTTCCCAAAAAAGCTCCTACGAGCAGTACTTC.

This clone was counted once. This sequence joins TRBV28 and TRBJ1-1; 9 nucleotides line up with TRBD1. The germline V gene has CDR1 MDHEN and CDR2 SYDVKM. The CDR3 has 18 residues. Trimming at V came to 6 bases and at J to 4 bases, leaving 18 bases not matched to a gene. The CDR3: CASSRTYLTGGKFTEAFF. The CDR3 DNA reads TGTGCCAGCAGCCGAACTTACCTGACAGGGGGTAAGTTCACTGAAGCTTTCTTT.

V and J are TRBV7-9 and TRBJ1-1, with D perhaps matching TRBD1 (6 bases). Germline loops: CDR1 SEHNR, CDR2 FQNEAQ (reference sequence). V lost 2 bases to trimming and J lost 0 bases, with 10 bases between them. The CDR3 consists of 15 residues. CDR3 sequence (DNA): TGTGCCAGCAGCTTATCTAGGGGGTTGAACACTGAAGCTTTCTTT. Translating gives CASSLSRGLNTEAFF.

V is TRBV5-4 and J is TRBJ2-1, with TRBD1 matching 9 bases. Germline CDR1 SGHNT, CDR2 YYREEE (reference sequence). The V gene end was trimmed by 0 bases and the J gene end by 4 bases; junction bases not matched to a gene: 2. There are 15 residues in the CDR3. In DNA, the CDR3 is TGTGCCAGCAGCTTGGCCGGGACAGGGTACAATGAGCAGTTCTTC. Amino acid sequence: CASSLAGTGYNEQFF. The whole variable domain, remainder taken from reference TRBV5-4 and TRBJ2-1, is ETGVTQSPTHLIKTRGQQVTLRCSSQSGHNTVSWYQQALGQGPQFIFQYYREEENGRGNFPPRFSGLQFPNYSSELNVNALELDDSALYLCASSLAGTGYNEQFFGPGTRLTVL.

This clone was seen only a few times. The chain is built from TRBV18 and TRBJ2-7; 8 bases are shared with TRBD1. Trimming cost V 4 bases and J 2 bases; bases outside gene matches: 4. CDR1 and CDR2 (germline): KGHSH, LQKENI. The CDR3 extends over 14 amino acids. This CDR3 is CASSLGTGAYEQYF. The CDR3 bases are TGTGCCAGCTCACTTGGGACAGGAGCCTACGAGCAGTACTTC.

CDR3 in DNA: TGTGCCAGCTCACCAGCCGGGTCTAGATCCTACGAGCAGTACTTC. Protein sequence: CASSPAGSRSYEQYF. This chain joins TRBV18 and TRBJ2-7; the D is unclear. V gave up 2 bases and J gave up 1 base, with 12 bases separating them. Germline CDR1 KGHSH, CDR2 LQKENI. This CDR3 spans 15 amino acids.

This clone was recorded only once. The chain joins TRBV6-4 to TRBJ2-1; the match to TRBD2 covers 13 bases. The CDR3 spans 16 residues. V lost 2 bases and J lost 7; bases outside the gene matches: 5. Germline loops: CDR1 MRHNA, CDR2 SNTAGT. CDR3 residues: CASSDPGLAGFNEQFF. CDR3 sequence (DNA): TGTGCCAGCAGTGACCCGGGACTAGCGGGGTTTAATGAGCAGTTCTTC.

The genes are TRBV5-8 and TRBJ2-5; 14 bases fit TRBD2. The trim removed 2 bases at V and 6 bases at J, leaving 6 bases unmatched. CDR1 is SGHTS, CDR2 YDEGEE, per germline. The CDR3 runs to 16 residues. CDR3: CASSLKTSGGGKTQYF. CDR3 nucleotides: TGTGCCAGCAGCTTAAAGACTAGCGGGGGGGGAAAGACCCAGTACTTC.